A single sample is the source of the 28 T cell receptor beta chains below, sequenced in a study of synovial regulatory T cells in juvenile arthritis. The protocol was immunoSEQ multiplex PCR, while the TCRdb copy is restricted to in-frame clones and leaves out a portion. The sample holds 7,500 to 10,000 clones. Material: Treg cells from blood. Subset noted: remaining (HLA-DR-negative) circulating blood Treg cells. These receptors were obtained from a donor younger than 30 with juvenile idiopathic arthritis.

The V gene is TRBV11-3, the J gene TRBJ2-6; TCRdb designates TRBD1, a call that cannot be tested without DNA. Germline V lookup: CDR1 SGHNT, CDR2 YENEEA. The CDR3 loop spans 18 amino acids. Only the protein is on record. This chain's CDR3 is CASSCRDRGRSGANVLTF.

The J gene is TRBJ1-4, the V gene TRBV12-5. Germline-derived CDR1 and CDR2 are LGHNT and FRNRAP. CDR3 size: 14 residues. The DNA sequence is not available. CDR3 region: CASGPGPPGEKLFF.

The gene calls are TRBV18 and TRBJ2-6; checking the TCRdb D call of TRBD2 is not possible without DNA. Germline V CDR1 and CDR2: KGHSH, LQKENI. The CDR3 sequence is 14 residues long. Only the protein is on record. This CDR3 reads CASSPSAGANVLTF. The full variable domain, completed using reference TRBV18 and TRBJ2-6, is NAGVMQNPRHLVRRRGQEARLRCSPMKGHSHVYWYRQLPEEGLKFMVYLQKENIIDESGMPKERFSAEFPKEGPSILRIQQVVRGDSAAYFCASSPSAGANVLTFGAGSRLTVL.

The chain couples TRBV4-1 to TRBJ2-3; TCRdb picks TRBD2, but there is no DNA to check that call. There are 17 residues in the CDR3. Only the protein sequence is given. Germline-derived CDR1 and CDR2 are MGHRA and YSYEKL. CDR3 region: CASSPAYKRGGTDTQYF.

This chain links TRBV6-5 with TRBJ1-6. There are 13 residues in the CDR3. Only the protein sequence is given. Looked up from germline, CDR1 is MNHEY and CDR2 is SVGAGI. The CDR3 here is CASSYELRSPLHF.

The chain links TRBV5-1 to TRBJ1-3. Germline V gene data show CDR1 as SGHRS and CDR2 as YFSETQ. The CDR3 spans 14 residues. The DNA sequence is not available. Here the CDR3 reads CASSGGGGRNTIYF.

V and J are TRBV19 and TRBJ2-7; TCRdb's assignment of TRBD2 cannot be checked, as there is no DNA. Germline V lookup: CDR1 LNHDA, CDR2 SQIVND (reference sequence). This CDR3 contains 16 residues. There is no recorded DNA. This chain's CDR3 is CASSTGLAGVPYEQYF.

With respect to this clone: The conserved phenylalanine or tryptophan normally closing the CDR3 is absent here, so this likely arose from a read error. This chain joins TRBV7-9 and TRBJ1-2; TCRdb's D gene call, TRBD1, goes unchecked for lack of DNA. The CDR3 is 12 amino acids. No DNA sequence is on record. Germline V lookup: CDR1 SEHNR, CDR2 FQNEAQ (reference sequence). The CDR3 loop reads CASRPGQGEWVS.

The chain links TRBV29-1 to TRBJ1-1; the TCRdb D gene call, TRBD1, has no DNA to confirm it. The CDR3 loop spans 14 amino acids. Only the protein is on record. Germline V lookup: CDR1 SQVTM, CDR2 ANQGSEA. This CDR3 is CSVSDNTGTRKAFF.

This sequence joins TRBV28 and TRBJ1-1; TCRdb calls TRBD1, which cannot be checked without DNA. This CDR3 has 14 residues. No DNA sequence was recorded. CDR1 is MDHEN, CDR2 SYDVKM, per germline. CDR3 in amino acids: CASSFPGVGTEAFF.

The CDR3 reads CASKQGAGELFF. The rearrangement links TRBV6-5 to TRBJ2-2; TCRdb reports TRBD1, a call that lacks DNA to check it against. This CDR3 region has 12 residues. A DNA sequence was not provided. Germline V gene lookup returns CDR1 MNHEY and CDR2 SVGAGI.

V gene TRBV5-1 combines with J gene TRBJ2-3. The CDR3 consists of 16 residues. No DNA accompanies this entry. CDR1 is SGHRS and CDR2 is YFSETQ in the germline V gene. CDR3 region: CASSFRKATSTDTQYF.

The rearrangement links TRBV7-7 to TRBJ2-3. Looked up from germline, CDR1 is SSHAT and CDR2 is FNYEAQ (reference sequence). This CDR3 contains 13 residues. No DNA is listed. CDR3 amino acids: CASSGRVGDTQYF.

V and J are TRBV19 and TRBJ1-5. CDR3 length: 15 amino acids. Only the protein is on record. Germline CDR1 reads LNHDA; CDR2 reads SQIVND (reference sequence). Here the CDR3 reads CASNSGEVDNQPQHF.

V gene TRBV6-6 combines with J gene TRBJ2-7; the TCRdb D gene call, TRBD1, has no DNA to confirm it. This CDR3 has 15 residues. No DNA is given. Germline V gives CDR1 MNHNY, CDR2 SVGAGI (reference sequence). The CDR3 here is CASSFTGTASYEQYF.

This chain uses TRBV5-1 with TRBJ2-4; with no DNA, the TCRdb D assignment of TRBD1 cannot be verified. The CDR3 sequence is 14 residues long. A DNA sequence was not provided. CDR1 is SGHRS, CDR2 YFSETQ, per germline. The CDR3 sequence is CASSFDRGGNIQYF.

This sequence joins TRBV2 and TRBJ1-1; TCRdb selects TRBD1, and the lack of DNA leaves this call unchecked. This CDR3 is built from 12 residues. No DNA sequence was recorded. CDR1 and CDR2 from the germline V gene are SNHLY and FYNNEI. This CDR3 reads CATNRGNTEAFF.

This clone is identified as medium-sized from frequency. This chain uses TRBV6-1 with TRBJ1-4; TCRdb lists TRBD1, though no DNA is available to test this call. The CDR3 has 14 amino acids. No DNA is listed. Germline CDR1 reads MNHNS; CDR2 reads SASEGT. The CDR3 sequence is CASFGRTGNEKLFF.

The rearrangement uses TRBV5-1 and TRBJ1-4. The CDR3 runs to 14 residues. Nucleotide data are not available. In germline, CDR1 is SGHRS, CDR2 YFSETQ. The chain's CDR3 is CAWAGIMRGEKLFF.

The CDR3 sequence: CASSPLLSSTDTQYF. The chain links TRBV4-3 to TRBJ2-3; TCRdb designates TRBD2, a call that cannot be tested without DNA. Germline V lookup: CDR1 LGHNA, CDR2 YSLEER. This CDR3 spans 15 amino acids. Only the protein is available.

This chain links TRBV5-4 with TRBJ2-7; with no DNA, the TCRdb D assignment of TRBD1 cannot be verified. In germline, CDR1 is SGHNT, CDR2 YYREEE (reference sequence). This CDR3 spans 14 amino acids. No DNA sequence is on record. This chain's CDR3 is CASSLDPGSYEQYF.

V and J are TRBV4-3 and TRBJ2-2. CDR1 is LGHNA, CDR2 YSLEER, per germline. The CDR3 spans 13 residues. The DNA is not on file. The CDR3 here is CASSQANAGELFF.

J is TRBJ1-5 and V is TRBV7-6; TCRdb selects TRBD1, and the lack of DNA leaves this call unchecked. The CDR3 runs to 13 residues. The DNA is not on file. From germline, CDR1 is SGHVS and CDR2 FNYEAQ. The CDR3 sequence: CASSTYSNQPQHF.

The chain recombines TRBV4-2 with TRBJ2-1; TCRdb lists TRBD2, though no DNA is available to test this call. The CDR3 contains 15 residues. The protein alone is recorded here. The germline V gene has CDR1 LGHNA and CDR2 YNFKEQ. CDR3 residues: CASSQDRATYNEQFF.

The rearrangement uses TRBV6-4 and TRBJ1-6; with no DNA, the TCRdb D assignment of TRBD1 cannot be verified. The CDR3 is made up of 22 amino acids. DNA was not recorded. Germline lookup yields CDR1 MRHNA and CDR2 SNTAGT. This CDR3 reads CASSDSFPWAGESHDLNSPLHF.

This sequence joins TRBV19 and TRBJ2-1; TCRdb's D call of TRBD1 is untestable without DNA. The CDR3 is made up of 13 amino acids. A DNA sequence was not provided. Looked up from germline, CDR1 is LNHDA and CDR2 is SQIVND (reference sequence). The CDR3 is CASKTGGYNEQFF.

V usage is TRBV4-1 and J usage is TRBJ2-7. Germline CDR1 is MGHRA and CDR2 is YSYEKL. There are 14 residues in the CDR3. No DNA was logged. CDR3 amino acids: CASSQAPGRYEQYF.

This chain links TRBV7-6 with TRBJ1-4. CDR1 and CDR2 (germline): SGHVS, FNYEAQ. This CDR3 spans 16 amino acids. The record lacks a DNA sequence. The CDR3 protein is CASSLGVGRRGEKLFF.